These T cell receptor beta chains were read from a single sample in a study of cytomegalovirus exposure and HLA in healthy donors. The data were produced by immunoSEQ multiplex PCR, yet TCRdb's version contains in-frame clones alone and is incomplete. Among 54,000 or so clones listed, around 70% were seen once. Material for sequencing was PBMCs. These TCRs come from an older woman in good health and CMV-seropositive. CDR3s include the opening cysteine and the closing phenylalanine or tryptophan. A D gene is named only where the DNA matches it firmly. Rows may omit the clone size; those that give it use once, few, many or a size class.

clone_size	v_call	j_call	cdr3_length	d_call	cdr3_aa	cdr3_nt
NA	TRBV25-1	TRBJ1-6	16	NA	CASSEEGSLPSSPLHF	TGTGCCAGCAGTGAAGAGGGAAGCCTTCCGTCTTCACCCCTCCACTTT
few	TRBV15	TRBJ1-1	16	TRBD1	CATSRDDGTANTEAFF	TGTGCCACCAGCAGAGATGACGGGACAGCGAACACTGAAGCTTTCTTT
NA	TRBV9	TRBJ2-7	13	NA	CASSQGRGSGQYF	TGTGCCAGCAGCCAAGGGCGAGGGTCTGGGCAGTACTTC
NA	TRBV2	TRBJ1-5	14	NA	CASKADSGYQPQHF	TGTGCCAGCAAGGCGGACTCGGGATATCAGCCCCAGCATTTT
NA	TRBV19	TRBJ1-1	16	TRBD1	CASSQAGGLSNTEAFF	TGTGCCAGTAGCCAAGCAGGGGGCTTAAGCAACACTGAAGCTTTCTTT
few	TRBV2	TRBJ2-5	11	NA	CASRQVETQYF	TGTGCCAGCCGTCAGGTGGAGACCCAGTACTTC
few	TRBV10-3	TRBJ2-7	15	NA	CASSVGAGPNYEQYF	TGTGCCAGCAGCGTAGGCGCGGGGCCCAACTACGAGCAGTACTTC
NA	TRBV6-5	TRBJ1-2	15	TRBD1	CASSYNQGAGYGYTF	TGTGCCAGCAGTTACAACCAGGGGGCAGGCTATGGCTACACCTTC
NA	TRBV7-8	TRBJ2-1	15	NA	CASSQGVGSYNEQFF	TGTGCCAGCAGCCAGGGCGTAGGCTCCTACAATGAGCAGTTCTTC
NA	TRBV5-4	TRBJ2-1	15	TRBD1	CASSLEGQGYNEQFF	TGTGCCAGCAGCTTGGAGGGACAGGGCTACAATGAGCAGTTCTTC
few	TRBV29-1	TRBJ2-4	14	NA	CSATGDLAKNIQYF	TGCAGCGCCACAGGGGACTTAGCCAAAAACATTCAGTACTTC
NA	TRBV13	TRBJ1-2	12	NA	CASSFRGMGYTF	TGTGCCAGCAGCTTCAGGGGAATGGGCTACACCTTC
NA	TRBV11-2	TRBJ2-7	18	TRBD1	CASSSTNRDRGSSYEQYF	TGTGCCAGCAGCTCCACAAACCGTGACAGGGGATCCTCCTACGAGCAGTACTTC
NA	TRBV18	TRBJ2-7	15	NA	CASSPRQGDRGEQYF	TGTGCCAGCTCACCACGGCAAGGCGACCGAGGCGAGCAGTACTTC
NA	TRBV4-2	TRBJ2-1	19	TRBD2	CASSQVGTSGGAAFNEQFF	TGTGCCAGCAGCCAGGTCGGGACTAGCGGGGGGGCAGCTTTCAATGAGCAGTTCTTC
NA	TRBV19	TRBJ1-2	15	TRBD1	CASSRRQGPSDGYTF	TGTGCCAGTAGTAGACGACAGGGGCCGTCGGATGGCTACACCTTC
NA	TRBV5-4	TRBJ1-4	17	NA	CASSLGGGGSTNEKLFF	TGTGCCAGCAGCTTAGGAGGGGGGGGATCGACTAATGAAAAACTGTTTTTT
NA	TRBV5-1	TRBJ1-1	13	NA	CASSVSLNTEAFF	TGCGCCAGCAGCGTGTCTCTGAACACTGAAGCTTTCTTT
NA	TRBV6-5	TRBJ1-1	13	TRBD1	CASSQGEFTEAFF	TGTGCCAGCAGTCAGGGGGAATTCACTGAAGCTTTCTTT
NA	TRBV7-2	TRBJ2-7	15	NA	CASTETGTVLYEQYF	TGTGCCAGCACCGAAACCGGGACTGTACTCTACGAGCAGTACTTC
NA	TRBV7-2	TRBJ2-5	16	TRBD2	CASSPEAGGRYGTQYF	TGTGCCAGCAGCCCCGAGGCGGGGGGGCGATATGGGACCCAGTACTTC
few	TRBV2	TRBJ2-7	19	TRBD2	CASEYRGLAGLSGSYEQYF	TGTGCCAGCGAGTACAGAGGACTAGCGGGGTTATCCGGTTCCTACGAGCAGTACTTC
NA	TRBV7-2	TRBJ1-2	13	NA	CASSPSPGEDCTF	TGTGCCAGCAGCCCGTCCCCGGGTGAAGATTGCACCTTC
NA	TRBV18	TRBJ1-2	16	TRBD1	CASSPLRQGWNNGYTF	TGTGCCAGCTCACCGCTCAGACAGGGGTGGAACAATGGCTACACCTTC
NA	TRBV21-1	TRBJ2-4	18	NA	CASSLRRGCPGAKNIQYF	TGTGCCAGCAGCTTGAGGCGGGGTTGTCCAGGAGCCAAAAACATTCAGTACTTC
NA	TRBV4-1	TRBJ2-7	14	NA	CASSQTEGLYEQYF	TGCGCCAGCAGCCAAACCGAGGGTCTGTACGAGCAGTACTTC
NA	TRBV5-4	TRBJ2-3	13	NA	CASSLVGEDTQYF	TGTGCCAGCAGCTTGGTAGGGGAAGATACGCAGTATTTT
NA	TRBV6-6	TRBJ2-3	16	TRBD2	CASSYPGSSGADTQYF	TGTGCCAGCAGTTACCCCGGTAGCAGCGGGGCAGATACGCAGTATTTT
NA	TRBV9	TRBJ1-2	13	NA	CASSVTENHGYTF	TGTGCCAGCAGCGTAACCGAGAACCATGGCTACACCTTC
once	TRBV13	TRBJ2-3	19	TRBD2	CASSLGGAGGPPSTDTQYF	TGTGCCAGCAGCTTAGGCGGAGCGGGGGGACCTCCTAGCACAGATACGCAGTATTTT
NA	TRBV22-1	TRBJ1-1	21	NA	CPGSALCIYRVRISKATEAFF	TGTCCTGGGAGCGCACTGTGTATTTACAGGGTCCGAATTAGCAAAGCCACTGAAGCTTTCTTT
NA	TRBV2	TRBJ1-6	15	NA	CASSGRAGVVSPLHF	TGTGCCAGCAGTGGGCGGGCCGGAGTAGTCTCACCCCTCCACTTT
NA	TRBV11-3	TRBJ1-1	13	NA	CASSLDRSTEAFF	TGTGCCAGCAGCTTAGATCGGAGCACTGAAGCTTTCTTT
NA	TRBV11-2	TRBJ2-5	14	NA	CASSLGTSVGTQYF	TGTGCCAGCAGCTTAGGAACCTCGGTCGGGACCCAGTACTTC
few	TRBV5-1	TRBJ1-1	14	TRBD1	CASSPRGRDTEAFF	TGCGCCAGCAGCCCCAGGGGGCGTGACACTGAAGCTTTCTTT
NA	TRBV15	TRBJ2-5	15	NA	CATSRPGDLQETQYF	TGTGCCACCAGCAGGCCGGGGGACTTACAAGAGACCCAGTACTTC
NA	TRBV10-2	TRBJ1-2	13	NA	CASSLGTLWGYTF	TGCGCCAGCAGTCTTGGGACATTGTGGGGCTACACCTTC
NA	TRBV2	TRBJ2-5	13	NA	CASKRTQQETQYF	TGTGCCAGCAAAAGGACACAGCAAGAGACCCAGTACTTC
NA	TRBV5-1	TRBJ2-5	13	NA	CASSLGDEGTQYF	TGCGCCAGCAGCTTAGGAGACGAGGGGACCCAGTACTTC
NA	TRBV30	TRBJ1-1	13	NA	CAWSPDTGSEAFF	TGTGCCTGGAGTCCTGACACAGGGAGTGAAGCTTTCTTT
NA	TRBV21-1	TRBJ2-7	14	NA	CASSLDRGSYEQYF	TGTGCCAGCAGTTTGGACAGGGGCTCCTACGAGCAGTACTTC
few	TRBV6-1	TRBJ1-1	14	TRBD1	CASSLAGQGAEAFF	TGTGCCAGCAGTCTCGCGGGCCAGGGGGCTGAAGCTTTCTTT
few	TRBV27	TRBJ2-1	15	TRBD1	CASSQGQGLLNEQFF	TGTGCCAGCAGTCAGGGACAGGGTTTATTAAATGAGCAGTTCTTC
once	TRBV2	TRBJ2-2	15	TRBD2	CASSDSGGRGGELFF	TGTGCCAGCAGTGACAGCGGGGGGCGCGGCGGGGAGCTGTTTTTT
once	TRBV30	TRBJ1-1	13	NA	CAWSAGVNTEAFF	TGTGCCTGGAGTGCGGGGGTGAACACTGAAGCTTTCTTT
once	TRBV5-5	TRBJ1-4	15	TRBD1	CASSLYGTGEEKLFF	TGTGCCAGCAGCTTGTACGGGACAGGGGAAGAAAAACTGTTTTTT
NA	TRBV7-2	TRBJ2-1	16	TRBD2	CASSPSAGGLYNEQFF	TGTGCCAGCAGCCCCTCAGCGGGGGGACTATACAATGAGCAGTTCTTC
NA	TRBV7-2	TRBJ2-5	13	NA	CASSVNRAETQYF	TGTGCCAGCAGCGTGAACAGGGCAGAGACCCAGTACTTC
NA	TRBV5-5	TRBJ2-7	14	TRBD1	CASSLTGGSGEQYF	TGTGCCAGCAGCTTGACAGGGGGCAGCGGCGAGCAGTACTTC
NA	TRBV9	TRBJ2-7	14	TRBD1	CASSVGQGEGEQYF	TGTGCCAGCAGCGTAGGACAGGGTGAGGGCGAGCAGTACTTC
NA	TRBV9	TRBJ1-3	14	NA	CASSDGSAGNTIYF	TGTGCCAGCAGCGATGGGAGTGCTGGAAACACCATATATTTT
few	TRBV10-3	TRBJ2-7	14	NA	CAISDIITAYEQYF	TGTGCCATCAGTGATATTATAACAGCCTACGAGCAGTACTTC
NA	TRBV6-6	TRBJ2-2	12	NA	CASSPGAGELFF	TGTGCCAGCAGCCCAGGGGCCGGGGAGCTGTTTTTT